Sequencing of this T cell receptor beta chain was carried out in a study of cytotoxic CD8 clonotypes in ibrutinib-treated CLL. Study at large: Mean productive templates were under 260,000; mean productive rearrangements were around 93,000. Broader study findings: For progressing versus sustained-remission patients, sampling times were not the same.

Investigators sought sequencing depths of between 1 in 200,000 and 1 in 1 million T cells. Only in-frame clones appear in the TCRdb table, and some are missing; sequencing was by immunoSEQ multiplex PCR. The profile shows hundreds of thousands of clones, 70% to 75% of them singletons. The V and J ends lost 0 bases and 1 base respectively, with 16 bases between them. This CDR3 has 17 amino acids. Per germline, CDR1 SGHRS and CDR2 YFSETQ. This clone was found many times. The antigen is undetermined. V gene TRBV5-1 combines with J gene TRBJ1-1; D gene ambiguous. The TCR sequence derives from a human donor with chronic lymphocytic leukemia. The material sequenced was PBMCs, taken after 12 months of ibrutinib treatment. The CDR3 bases are TGCGCCAGCAGCTTGGCCGACCAGAGACTAGCGAACACTGAAGCTTTCTTT. Translated: CASSLADQRLANTEAFF.